The present T cell receptor (beta chain) was sequenced within a study of control samples from healthy donors and cancer patients (dated by TCRdb to the early 2020s). On this clone: Its antigen is not yet known. There are no base qualities to consult, and no much larger clone falls within one base.

Libraries were prepared through the immunoSEQ multiplex PCR assay. TCRdb re-hosts the immuneACCESS table, in-frame sequences only. Its copies lack some clones; in the studies checked, an unresolved V gene accounts for under half of them, and the cause for the rest is not known. The sample table lists fewer than 95,000 clones, about 85% of them with a count of one. The ten largest clones take up 2.1% of the sample. The V end gives up 6 bases and the J end 6 bases, leaving 6 bases in the junction not matched to a gene. Looking up the germline V gene (reference sequence) yields CDR1 MNHEY and CDR2 SMNVEV. The CDR3 runs 13 residues from the cysteine to the phenylalanine. Of all the DNA, just the CDR3 is kept, 39 bases in frame from base 1.

The sequence came from a woman aged 40 to 50 in good health. The V and J segments used are TRBV27 and TRBJ2-3; 7 bases in between match TRBD2. Sequencing was carried out using blood. The DNA sequence follows: TGTGCCAGCAGAATCACAGCGGGGGATACGCAGTATTTT. Its coded protein is CASRITAGDTQYF.